The source of this TCR beta chain is a study of blood T cells in healthy people across ages. Germline CDR1 SGHRS, CDR2 YFSETQ. This CDR3 is built from 15 residues. The V gene lost 0 bases and the J gene lost 4 bases, with 13 bases spanning the gap. To note about this clonotype: Its specificity is not known.

Next came a second PCR, run for about 6 to 12 cycles, which used a sample-barcoded 5' primer along with a J-beta primer mix. TCRdb called the 5' RACE reads again in MiXCR, with one record for every CDR3 protein. The data show roughly 1.4 million distinct CDR3 sequences, almost 60% seen once. Study results and caveats: The authors considered diversity estimates from one million T cells to be underestimates.

The source is a man between 18 and 29 years old in good health. V is TRBV5-1 and J is TRBJ1-2; D unclear. The specimen was blood. The CDR3 DNA reads TGCGCCAGCAGCTTGGATAAGGGAAGCATCTATGGCTACACCTTC. Encoded protein: CASSLDKGSIYGYTF.